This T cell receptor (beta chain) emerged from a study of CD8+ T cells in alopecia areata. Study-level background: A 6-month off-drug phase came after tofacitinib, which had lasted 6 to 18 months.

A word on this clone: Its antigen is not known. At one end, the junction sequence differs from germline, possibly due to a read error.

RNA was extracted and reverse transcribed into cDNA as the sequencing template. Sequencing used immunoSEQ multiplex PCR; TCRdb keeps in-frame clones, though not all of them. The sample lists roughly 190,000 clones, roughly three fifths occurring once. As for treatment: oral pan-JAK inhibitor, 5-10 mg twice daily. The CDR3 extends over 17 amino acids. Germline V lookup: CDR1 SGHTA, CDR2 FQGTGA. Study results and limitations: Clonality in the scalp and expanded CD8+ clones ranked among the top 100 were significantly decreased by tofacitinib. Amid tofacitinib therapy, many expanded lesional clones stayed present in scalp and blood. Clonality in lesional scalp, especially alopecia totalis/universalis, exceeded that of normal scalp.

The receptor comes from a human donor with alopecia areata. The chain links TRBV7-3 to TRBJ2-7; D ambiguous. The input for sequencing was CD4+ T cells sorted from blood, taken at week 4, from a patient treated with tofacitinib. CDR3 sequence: CASSLTVLGSSSYEQYF. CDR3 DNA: TGTGCCAGCAGCCTAACGGTCCTAGGCAGCTCGAGCTACGAGCAGTACTTC.